The clone carrying this TCR beta chain was recorded a few times. This sample also contains other DNA sequences that code for the same CDR3. The sample belongs to a study of blood T cell repertoires in COVID-19. At the level of the study: Some COVID-19 samples were acute and others convalescent; all came from the United States, Italy and Spain. Sources were T cells, B-cell-depleted T cells, or PBMCs; the material itself was cDNA or gDNA.

Original processing notes: Reference gene primer amplification in the assay estimated nucleated cell counts. Profiling relied on immunoSEQ multiplex PCR, and the TCRdb table lists in-frame clones only, not all of them. V and J calls and clone size are copied from that table; D and trimming were computed from the DNA. The data contain tens of thousands of clones, 70% to 90% of them singletons. CDR1 and CDR2 from the germline V gene are GTSNPN and SVGIG (reference sequence). This CDR3 has 13 amino acids. Deletions cut 0 bases from V and 6 bases from J, with 11 bases between. Sequencing was performed on peripheral blood. The source is a woman aged 55-69 years with acute or convalescent COVID-19. The chain carries TRBV30 and TRBJ1-1; tentatively, D is TRBD1 (5 bases). This CDR3 is CAWSVLGGSEAFF. For the CDR3, the DNA is TGTGCCTGGAGTGTACTGGGGGGTTCTGAAGCTTTCTTT. Together with reference TRBV30 and TRBJ1-1, the CDR3 gives the full variable domain: SQTIHQWPATLVQPVGSPLSLECTVEGTSNPNLYWYRQAAGRGLQLLFYSVGIGQISSEVPQNLSASRPQDRQFILSSKKLLLSDSGFYLCAWSVLGGSEAFFGQGTRLTVV.